The 28 T cell receptor beta chains below all came from one sample that was sequenced in a study of blood T cell repertoires in COVID-19. Clones were read by immunoSEQ multiplex PCR, and TCRdb kept only the in-frame ones, dropping some. There are roughly 110,000 clones in the sample; under 95% occur only once, and approximately 1.2% lies in the top ten. Material for sequencing was peripheral blood. The receptors here all came from a woman in her thirties with acute or convalescent COVID-19.

The chain carries TRBV29-1 and TRBJ2-1, with 10 nucleotides matching TRBD1. The CDR3 is 14 residues long. Germline CDR1 is SQVTM and CDR2 is ANQGSEA. J gave up 7 bases and V 7 bases, and 10 bases lay outside the gene matches. DNA of the CDR3: TGCAGCGATCGGACAGGGGGTGGGTATAATGAGCAGTTCTTC. Protein product: CSDRTGGGYNEQFF.

The CDR3 nucleotides are TGTGCCAGCAGTGAAGCGGATAGGGGGTTGAACACTGAAGCTTTCTTT. This translates into CASSEADRGLNTEAFF. The rearrangement uses TRBV2 and TRBJ1-1, with a possible D match to TRBD1 (6 bases). The germline V gene has CDR1 SNHLY and CDR2 FYNNEI. The CDR3 runs to 16 residues. Trimming took off 0 bases at V and 0 bases at J, with 11 bases between the two ends.

V is TRBV16 and J is TRBJ2-7; no definite D call. V lost 2 bases and J 2 bases, leaving 4 bases between the germline ends. CDR1 is KGHSY, CDR2 FQNENV, per germline. This CDR3 comprises 12 residues. DNA of the CDR3: TGTGCCAGCAGCCAAGCAGCCTACGAGCAGTACTTC. Translating gives CASSQAAYEQYF.

This rearrangement joins TRBV28 to TRBJ1-5, with 7 bases matching TRBD1. Germline CDR1 MDHEN, CDR2 SYDVKM. V gave up 7 bases and J gave up 6 bases; unmatched junction bases: 9. CDR3 length equals 14 residues. The CDR3: CASTPGTAVQPQHF. CDR3 nucleotides: TGTGCCAGCACACCCGGGACAGCGGTTCAGCCCCAGCATTTT.

This chain joins TRBV28 and TRBJ1-2; D perhaps matches TRBD1 (5 bases). The CDR3 spans 16 residues. Germline values: CDR1 MDHEN, CDR2 SYDVKM. V was cut by 1 base and J by 5 bases, with 17 bases left in between. The CDR3 nucleotides read TGTGCCAGCAGTTTATCGGCGGGGCTAGTAGAGTATGGCTACACCTTC. It encodes CASSLSAGLVEYGYTF.

This clone was picked up one time. This chain links TRBV3-1 (or the pseudogene TRBV3-2) with TRBJ2-1; TRBD2 is a possible D gene (6 bases). Trimming removed 3 bases at V and 4 bases at J, with 19 bases between. The V gene's germline CDR1 is LGHDT and CDR2 YNNKEL (reference sequence). The CDR3 runs 17 residues. In DNA, the CDR3 is TGTGCCAGCAGCCAGGGATTAGCGGCCTTGCAGTACAATGAGCAGTTCTTC. It codes for CASSQGLAALQYNEQFF.

The chain couples TRBV11-3 to TRBJ2-1, with D hard to call. Trimming left V 1 base short and J 10 bases short, with 11 bases between. This CDR3 region has 13 residues. The germline CDR1 and CDR2 sequences are SGHNT and YENEEA. Written as DNA, the CDR3 is TGTGCCAGCAGCTTAGGTACATACAGCGAGCAGTTCTTC. Encoded protein: CASSLGTYSEQFF.

The gene calls are TRBV5-1 and TRBJ2-1, with 9 nucleotides matching TRBD2. The V and J ends lost 1 base and 9 bases, in that order; junction bases with no gene match: 11. This CDR3 is 16 amino acids long. CDR1 is SGHRS and CDR2 is YFSETQ in the germline V gene. The CDR3 protein is CASSLIPNSGGGEQFF. The CDR3 DNA sequence: TGCGCCAGCAGCTTGATCCCAAATAGCGGGGGTGGTGAGCAGTTCTTC.

The J gene is TRBJ2-7, the V gene TRBV6-2 or TRBV6-3; 8 bases agree with TRBD2. The CDR3 sequence is 15 residues long. Per the germline V gene, CDR1 is MNHEY and CDR2 is SVGEGT. Losses at the gene ends were 6 bases for V and 1 base for J; bases not matched to a gene: 8. CDR3 protein: CASSPIAGSSYEQYF. In DNA, the CDR3 is TGTGCCAGCAGCCCTATAGCGGGATCTTCCTACGAGCAGTACTTC.

The rearrangement joins TRBV20-1 to TRBJ1-5; no firm D call. Germline lookup yields CDR1 DFQATT and CDR2 SNEGSKA (reference sequence). The CDR3 totals 9 residues. This CDR3 reads CSSGQPQHF. The DNA for the CDR3 is TGCAGCTCGGGTCAGCCCCAGCATTTT.

The rearrangement joins TRBV7-8 to TRBJ2-3, with TRBD2 identical over 14 bases. Germline CDR1 SGHVS, CDR2 FQNEAQ. The junction had 15 bases not matched to a gene; V was cut back by 5 bases and J by 2 bases. The CDR3 has 20 amino acids. CDR3 in DNA: TGTGCCAGCAGCGACTCCCCCGGGACTAGCGGGAGTGGGGACACAGATACGCAGTATTTT. This sequence encodes CASSDSPGTSGSGDTDTQYF.

This clone is a singleton in its sample. CDR3 sequence (DNA): TGTGCCACCAGTCCTCGGGGGGATTCACCCCTCCACTTT. Protein: CATSPRGDSPLHF. The rearrangement uses TRBV15 and TRBJ1-6, with a tentative D call TRBD1 (5 bases). Germline lookup yields CDR1 LNHNV and CDR2 YYDKDF (reference sequence). This CDR3 is built from 13 residues. Trimming cost V 6 bases and J 8 bases, with 11 bases left between them.

The chain combines TRBV28 with TRBJ1-1, with 7 bases that match TRBD1. V shed 5 bases, J shed 1 base, and the junction held 10 bases outside the gene matches. CDR3 length: 16 amino acids. Germline loops: CDR1 MDHEN, CDR2 SYDVKM. The CDR3 DNA follows: TGTGCCAGCAGTCTAAACACCTGGACAGGGAACACTGAAGCTTTCTTT. Protein product: CASSLNTWTGNTEAFF.

This clone was found a few times. The rearrangement uses TRBV19 and TRBJ2-2; the match to TRBD2 covers 7 bases. With 1 base clipped from V and 6 bases from J, the junction kept 2 bases outside the gene matches. The CDR3 covers 14 residues. Germline V gene data show CDR1 as LNHDA and CDR2 as SQIVND (reference sequence). CDR3 nucleotides: TGTGCCAGTAGTATAGGGGCGGGAGCCGGGGAGCTGTTTTTT. The encoded protein is CASSIGAGAGELFF.

V is TRBV27 and J is TRBJ2-1, with 12 bases identical to TRBD2. The CDR3 loop spans 14 amino acids. Germline V gives CDR1 MNHEY, CDR2 SMNVEV (reference sequence). V dropped 5 bases and J dropped 10; count of bases not matched to a gene: 6. The CDR3 bases are TGTGCCAGCAGTCCGAGACTAGCGGGGGTCGAGCAGTTCTTC. Translating it yields CASSPRLAGVEQFF.

The genes are TRBV11-3 and TRBJ1-4; 8 nucleotides align to TRBD1. Unmatched junction bases numbered 14, after V lost 5 bases and J lost 0 bases. The germline gives CDR1 SGHNT, CDR2 YENEEA. The CDR3 spans 19 residues. CDR3 in DNA: TGTGCCAGCAGCCTCCGGGACAGGAATCATTGGGCAACTAATGAAAAACTGTTTTTT. Encoded protein: CASSLRDRNHWATNEKLFF. Combining the CDR3 with reference TRBV11-3 and TRBJ1-4 gives the whole variable domain EAGVVQSPRYKIIEKKQPVAFWCNPISGHNTLYWYLQNLGQGPELLIRYENEEAVDDSQLPKDRFSAERLKGVDSTLKIQPAELGDSAVYLCASSLRDRNHWATNEKLFFGSGTQLSVL.

The chain combines TRBV10-3 with TRBJ2-2; TRBD2 aligns across 7 bases. Germline loops: CDR1 ENHRY, CDR2 SYGVKD. Trimming took 0 bases from V and 7 from J; bases not matched to a gene: 2. This CDR3 comprises 14 residues. CDR3 DNA sequence: TGTGCCATCAGTGAGTCTGGCGGGGGCGGGGAGCTGTTTTTT. Translating it yields CAISESGGGGELFF.

The chain employs TRBV5-6 and TRBJ2-7; tentatively, D is TRBD1 (5 bases). The V end lost 1 base, the J end lost 7 bases, and 15 bases lay between the germline ends. The CDR3 is made up of 14 amino acids. Looked up from germline, CDR1 is SGHDT and CDR2 is YYEEEE. CDR3 region: CASSLRGLTGEQYF. As DNA, the CDR3 is TGTGCCAGCAGCTTGAGGGGTTTGACGGGTGAGCAGTACTTC.

J is TRBJ2-2 and V is TRBV7-9; maybe TRBD1 (5 bases). Germline V gives CDR1 SEHNR, CDR2 FQNEAQ (reference sequence). V lost 5 bases and J lost 5, with 21 bases in between. The CDR3 has 17 amino acids. CDR3 nucleotides: TGTGCCAGCAGCCAGGGATGGGGCAGCTCCATAACCGGGGAGCTGTTTTTT. Its protein is CASSQGWGSSITGELFF.

This chain links TRBV24-1 with TRBJ2-2, with 7 bases fitting TRBD1. The CDR3 runs 15 residues. Germline CDR1 and CDR2: KGHDR and SFDVKD. V was clipped by 6 bases and J by 2 bases; unmatched bases: 5. The CDR3 sequence: CATSRQGRNTGELFF. The CDR3 DNA reads TGTGCCACCAGTCGACAGGGTCGTAACACCGGGGAGCTGTTTTTT.

The rearrangement uses TRBV30 and TRBJ1-3, with 9 bases fitting TRBD1. V gave up 2 bases and J gave up 2 bases; unmatched junction bases: 4. The CDR3 has 15 residues. Germline V gene lookup returns CDR1 GTSNPN and CDR2 SVGIG (reference sequence). The CDR3, as DNA: TGTGCCTGGAGTACAGGACAGGGGACTGGAAACACCATATATTTT. Translated, it gives CAWSTGQGTGNTIYF.

The chain has TRBV13 and TRBJ2-2; D is possibly TRBD1 (7 bases). From germline, CDR1 is PRHDT and CDR2 FYEKMQ (reference sequence). The CDR3 spans 15 residues. The V gene lost 2 bases and the J gene lost 5 bases, with 12 bases spanning the gap. CDR3 loop: CASSLKEGATGELFF. The DNA of the CDR3 is TGTGCCAGCAGCTTAAAGGAGGGGGCTACCGGGGAGCTGTTTTTT.

The genes are TRBV9 and TRBJ2-5; D gene ambiguous. Germline V gene data show CDR1 as SGDLS and CDR2 as YYNGEE. This CDR3 region has 14 residues. V lost 4 bases and J 2 bases, leaving 12 bases between the germline ends. This CDR3 is CASSLPGRQETQYF. In DNA form, the CDR3 reads TGTGCCAGCAGCCTCCCTGGCCGTCAAGAGACCCAGTACTTC.

The chain joins TRBV6-2 or TRBV6-3 to TRBJ2-5, with D possibly TRBD2 on 5 matching bases. CDR3 length: 16 amino acids. In germline, CDR1 is MNHEY, CDR2 SVGEGT. Trimming stripped 2 bases from V and 1 base from J, with 14 bases between. In DNA form, the CDR3 reads TGTGCCAGCAGTTACACCCTCAGCGGAACCCAAGAGACCCAGTACTTC. Amino acids: CASSYTLSGTQETQYF.

The chain joins TRBV11-3 to TRBJ2-1; weak D call: TRBD2 (5 bases). From germline, CDR1 is SGHNT and CDR2 YENEEA. The germline V and J ends were trimmed by 5 bases and 4 bases, with 15 bases remaining between them. The CDR3 totals 15 residues. CDR3: CASSHRGISYNEQFF. The CDR3 bases are TGTGCCAGCAGCCACCGGGGAATTTCTTACAATGAGCAGTTCTTC.

This clone was detected a few times. The gene calls are TRBV7-3 and TRBJ1-2; 10 nucleotides match TRBD1. This CDR3 has 18 residues. The J segment lost 4 bases and the V segment lost 1 base, leaving 12 bases of the junction unmatched. Germline CDR1 is SGHTA and CDR2 is FQGTGA. The CDR3 sequence is CASSLNAFGTGDIYGYTF. The CDR3 nucleotides are TGTGCCAGCAGCTTAAACGCCTTCGGGACAGGGGATATCTATGGCTACACCTTC.

The CDR3 DNA reads TGTGCCAGCAGTTACGGGACAGCTCAAGAGACCCAGTACTTC. Its protein is CASSYGTAQETQYF. The chain couples TRBV6-5 to TRBJ2-5; 7 bases fit TRBD1. This CDR3 has 14 amino acids. Germline CDR1 is MNHEY and CDR2 is SVGAGI. With V trimmed by 2 bases and J by 2 bases, 2 bases remained unmatched.

As DNA, the CDR3 is TGTGCCAGCAGGGACGCCGCCGGGGACATAGACACTGAAGCTTTCTTT. Protein product: CASRDAAGDIDTEAFF. This chain uses TRBV5-4 with TRBJ1-1; a possible D gene is TRBD1 (6 bases). V lost 5 bases and J lost 3, with 20 bases in between. The CDR3 covers 16 residues. Germline V gene data show CDR1 as SGHNT and CDR2 as YYREEE (reference sequence).